The entry below gives a single TCR beta chain sequence along with its context. It has no known antigen specificity. Base quality data are lacking; no much larger clone is found one base away. Patients with a history of autoimmune disease or receiving systemic immunosuppression were excluded from the trial. Peripheral blood for TCR sequencing was drawn from every dose cohort at baseline, at cycle 4 day 1 and at cycle 7 day 1. Samples came from an open-label, multicenter, first-in-human phase I dose-escalation trial of ivuxolimab. Adults with locally advanced or metastatic head and neck squamous cell, hepatocellular, melanoma or renal cell carcinoma were enrolled in the trial. CD4+ and CD8+ T cells were sorted separately from peripheral blood before TCR sequencing. Genomic DNA was extracted from sorted cells for sequencing of the TCRbeta CDR3 region. The immunoSEQ Assay was used to sequence the TCRbeta CDR3 regions. In its TCRdb copy, this immuneACCESS table keeps in-frame sequences only and misses some clones. Where compared with another copy, unresolved V genes explain less than half of these, and the others have no known cause. For this sample there are around 77,000 clones; roughly 78% appear just once. The leading ten clones occupy roughly 5.4% of the sample.

This specimen belongs to a study of OX40 agonist ivuxolimab in advanced cancers. About the study as a whole: The costimulatory receptor OX40 (CD134) was targeted by ivuxolimab, a fully human IgG2 agonistic monoclonal antibody. The monotherapy dose-escalation portion (N of about 52 patients) of the phase I ivuxolimab trial is reported in the paper. In the dose-escalation cohort, 65% to 90% of patients were male, and the mean age was around 60 years, with a range of 23 to 79. Of the approximately 50 dose-escalation patients, hepatocellular carcinoma was present in some 19, melanoma in around 15, renal cell carcinoma in 9 and head and neck cancer in 9. Patients were allowed to have had prior anti-PD-1, anti-PD-L1 or anti-CTLA-4 therapy, and around two fifths of the dose-escalation patients had been treated with checkpoint inhibitors. Intravenous ivuxolimab was administered to patients every 2 weeks at six dose levels: 0.01, 0.1, 0.3, 1.5, 3 and 10 mg/kg. The purpose of peripheral TCRbeta sequencing was to test whether ivuxolimab changed TCR sequence diversity and led to clonal T-cell expansion. Partial responses occurred in three dose-escalation patients: two with cutaneous melanoma and one with hepatocellular carcinoma. What the authors observed across the whole study: Low levels of normalized T-cell clonal expansion were also seen in some nonresponding patients. The antigen specificity of the clonally expanded peripheral T cells was not determined. Clonal expansion of both CD4+ and CD8+ blood T cells was observed from baseline to week 6 at doses 0.1 to 3.0 mg/kg. In the 0.1-3.0 mg/kg groups, partial responders were among the patients with the lowest normalized peripheral clonal expansion, particularly in CD8+ T cells. After ivuxolimab, more expanded clones were found on average in CD8+ T cells than in CD4+ T cells.

The germline V end is reduced by 3 bases and the J end by 2 bases; junction bases left unmatched: 10. CDR1 and CDR2 (SGDLS, YYNGEE) derive from the germline V gene. Including cysteine and phenylalanine, the CDR3 has 16 amino acids. Of all the DNA, just the CDR3 is kept, 48 bases in frame from base 1. The chain joins TRBV9 to TRBJ2-5, with TRBD1 identical over 7 junction bases. This sequence originates from an adult with an advanced solid tumor such as melanoma, head and neck, liver or kidney cancer. Source: CD4+ or CD8+ T cells sorted from blood, taken in a trial of the OX40 agonist ivuxolimab. At the DNA level, the sequence is TGTGCCAGCAGCGAATTTTCGGGACAGTCGCAAGAGACCCAGTACTTC. Its translation reads: CASSEFSGQSQETQYF. The CDR3, completed at both ends by the reference TRBV9 and TRBJ2-5 genes, gives the full variable domain DSGVTQTPKHLITATGQRVTLRCSPRSGDLSVYWYQQSLDQGLQFLIQYYNGEERAKGNILERFSAQQFPDLHSELNLSSLELGDSALYFCASSEFSGQSQETQYFGPGTRLLVL.